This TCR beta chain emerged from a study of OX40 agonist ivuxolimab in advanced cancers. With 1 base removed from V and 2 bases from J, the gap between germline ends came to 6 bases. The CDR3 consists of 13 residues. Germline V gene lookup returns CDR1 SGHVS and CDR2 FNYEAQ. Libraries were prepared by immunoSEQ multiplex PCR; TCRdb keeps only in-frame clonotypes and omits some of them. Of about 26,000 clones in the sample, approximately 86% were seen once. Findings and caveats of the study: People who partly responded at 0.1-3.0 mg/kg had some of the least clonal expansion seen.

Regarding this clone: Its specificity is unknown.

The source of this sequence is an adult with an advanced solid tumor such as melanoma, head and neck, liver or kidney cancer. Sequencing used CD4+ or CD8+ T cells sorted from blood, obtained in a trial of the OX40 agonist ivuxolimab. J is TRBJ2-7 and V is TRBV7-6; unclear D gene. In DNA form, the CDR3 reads TGTGCCAGCAGCTTAGGTAGCACCTACGAGCAGTACTTC. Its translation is CASSLGSTYEQYF.